Below are 20 T cell receptor beta chains sequenced from a single sample in a study of blood T cell repertoires in COVID-19. Some clones are missing from TCRdb's copy, which holds only in-frame ones; the method was immunoSEQ multiplex PCR. Among about 230,000 clones listed, around four fifths were seen once. The sequencing input was peripheral blood. The source of these receptors is a woman between 65 and 79 years old with active or convalescent COVID-19.

The V gene is TRBV2, the J gene TRBJ2-3; D is perhaps TRBD2 (6 bases). There are 13 residues in the CDR3. The V gene lost 7 bases and the J gene lost 4 bases, with 12 bases spanning the gap. The germline gives CDR1 SNHLY, CDR2 FYNNEI. CDR3 residues: CASIRLESDTQYF. The CDR3 DNA reads TGTGCCAGCATCAGACTAGAGTCAGATACGCAGTATTTT.

The chain carries TRBV2 and TRBJ2-5, with D uncertain. Trimming shortened V by 7 bases and J by 0 bases, and 6 bases separated the two germline ends. The CDR3 spans 12 residues. Germline V gene sequence: CDR1 SNHLY, CDR2 FYNNEI. The CDR3 nucleotides are TGTGCCAGCAACTCGGACCAAGAGACCCAGTACTTC. Translation gives CASNSDQETQYF.

This clone occurred once. The chain joins TRBV9 to TRBJ2-1; 8 bases agree with TRBD1. The CDR3 has 15 residues. Losses at the gene ends were 3 bases for V and 3 bases for J; bases not matched to a gene: 5. Germline loops: CDR1 SGDLS, CDR2 YYNGEE. CDR3 in DNA: TGTGCCAGCAGCGCCCAGGGACAGGTCTACAATGAGCAGTTCTTC. Its translation: CASSAQGQVYNEQFF.

The chain has TRBV5-1 and TRBJ2-5, with unresolved D. Germline values: CDR1 SGHRS, CDR2 YFSETQ. The CDR3 has 13 amino acids. The V gene lost 2 bases and the J gene lost 1 base, with 6 bases spanning the gap. The CDR3 DNA follows: TGCGCCAGCAGCTTACAGACCCAAGAGACCCAGTACTTC. It translates to CASSLQTQETQYF.

This clone was seen a few times. The chain uses TRBV5-1 and TRBJ1-5, with D possibly matching TRBD1 (5 bases). The germline gives CDR1 SGHRS, CDR2 YFSETQ. The CDR3 has 15 amino acids. V was clipped by 0 bases and J by 6 bases, with 13 bases between them. The CDR3, as DNA: TGCGCCAGCAGCTTGGACGGGGGAAATCGTCAGCCCCAGCATTTT. It translates to CASSLDGGNRQPQHF.

In this sample, this clone turned up once. The chain uses TRBV12-3 or TRBV12-4 and TRBJ1-5; D is possibly TRBD1 (5 bases). V lost 7 bases to trimming and J lost 2 bases, with 9 bases between them. The CDR3 is made up of 13 amino acids. Written as DNA, the CDR3 is TGTGCCAGCAATGCGGGGCGCAATCAGCCCCAGCATTTT. It translates to CASNAGRNQPQHF.

The rearrangement links TRBV5-1 to TRBJ2-1, with TRBD2 matching over 9 bases. The V gene's germline CDR1 is SGHRS and CDR2 YFSETQ. The CDR3 is 14 residues long. The ends lost 2 bases at V and 10 bases at J; junction bases unmatched: 7. In DNA form, the CDR3 reads TGCGCCAGCAGCTTCACAGCGGGAGGTGGGGAGCAGTTCTTC. It is translated as CASSFTAGGGEQFF.

The rearrangement joins TRBV2 to TRBJ1-5; no firm D call. CDR3 length: 16 amino acids. V lost 8 bases and J lost 2, with 19 bases in between. Germline V gives CDR1 SNHLY, CDR2 FYNNEI. In nucleotides, the CDR3 is TGTGCCAGCCTACTAGAGAGGGCCGTTGGCAATCAGCCCCAGCATTTT. Encoded protein: CASLLERAVGNQPQHF. The full variable domain, in which reference TRBV2 and TRBJ1-5 provide the parts outside the CDR3, is EPEVTQTPSHQVTQMGQEVILRCVPISNHLYFYWYRQILGQKVEFLVSFYNNEISEKSEIFDDQFSVERPDGSNFTLKIRSTKLEDSAMYFCASLLERAVGNQPQHFGDGTRLSIL.

This clone turned up a few times. The chain uses TRBV5-1 and TRBJ1-1; TRBD1 agrees at 8 bases. The CDR3 sequence is 14 residues long. V was pared by 6 bases and J by 1 base, with 5 bases of the junction left unmatched. CDR1 is SGHRS, CDR2 YFSETQ, per germline. The CDR3 loop reads CASNAGTGNTEAFF. CDR3 coding DNA: TGCGCCAGCAATGCCGGGACAGGGAACACTGAAGCTTTCTTT.

The V and J genes are TRBV18 and TRBJ2-7, with D perhaps TRBD2 (5 bases). Trimming took off 1 base at V and 2 bases at J, with 9 bases between the two ends. Germline CDR1 and CDR2: KGHSH and LQKENI. This CDR3 is built from 14 residues. CDR3 in DNA: TGTGCCAGCTCACCACTTGCGGGTGCCTACGAGCAGTACTTC. This translates into CASSPLAGAYEQYF.

The chain uses TRBV24-1 and TRBJ2-7; TRBD2 agrees at 13 bases. CDR1 KGHDR and CDR2 SFDVKD come from the germline V gene. The CDR3 extends over 15 amino acids. J gave up 4 bases and V 5 bases, and 4 bases lay outside the gene matches. CDR3 protein: CATSGTSGRGYEQYF. The DNA of the CDR3 is TGTGCCACCAGTGGGACTAGCGGGAGAGGATACGAGCAGTACTTC.

The gene calls are TRBV2 and TRBJ1-2; 8 bases are a match to TRBD1. CDR1 and CDR2 (germline): SNHLY, FYNNEI. Germline trimming cut 6 bases from V and 8 bases from J; bases unmatched to any gene: 11. The CDR3 loop spans 14 amino acids. This CDR3 reads CASRRTGMSRGYTF. DNA of the CDR3: TGTGCCAGCAGGCGGACAGGGATGTCTCGGGGCTACACCTTC. Based on the CDR3 plus reference TRBV2 and TRBJ1-2, the full variable domain is EPEVTQTPSHQVTQMGQEVILRCVPISNHLYFYWYRQILGQKVEFLVSFYNNEISEKSEIFDDQFSVERPDGSNFTLKIRSTKLEDSAMYFCASRRTGMSRGYTFGSGTRLTVV.

This chain joins TRBV14 and TRBJ1-1, with TRBD1 matching 7 bases. Per germline, CDR1 SGHDN and CDR2 FVKESK. The CDR3 sequence is 15 residues long. V gave up 6 bases and J gave up 3 bases; unmatched junction bases: 10. The CDR3 coding sequence is TGTGCCAGCAGGGGCACAGGGGAGAGGTACACTGAAGCTTTCTTT. Translated, it gives CASRGTGERYTEAFF.

This clone was observed once. The rearrangement joins TRBV3-1 (or the pseudogene TRBV3-2) to TRBJ1-3, with 7 positions matching TRBD1. The trim removed 6 bases at V and 0 bases at J, leaving 2 bases unmatched. The CDR3 length is 14 residues. Germline V gene data show CDR1 as LGHDT and CDR2 as YNNKEL (reference sequence). CDR3 coding DNA: TGTGCCAGCAGAGCAGGGGGCTCTGGAAACACCATATATTTT. This gives the protein CASRAGGSGNTIYF.

The genes are TRBV5-1 and TRBJ2-3, with TRBD2 matching over 7 bases. In germline, CDR1 is SGHRS, CDR2 YFSETQ. With V trimmed by 4 bases and J by 5 bases, 7 bases remained unmatched. The CDR3 has 14 residues. CDR3 in DNA: TGCGCCAGCAGCCTCGGGACTACAAGAGATACGCAGTATTTT. As protein: CASSLGTTRDTQYF.

V and J are TRBV5-4 and TRBJ2-3; 8 bases fit TRBD2. The germline gives CDR1 SGHNT, CDR2 YYREEE (reference sequence). Trimming cost V 3 bases and J 4 bases; bases outside gene matches: 1. The CDR3 contains 13 residues. In nucleotides, the CDR3 is TGTGCCAGCAGCTCGGGGGGGCCAGATACGCAGTATTTT. Translation: CASSSGGPDTQYF.

This chain links TRBV3-1 (or the pseudogene TRBV3-2) with TRBJ1-1; 8 positions agree with TRBD1. Germline trimming cut 8 bases from V and 0 bases from J; bases unmatched to any gene: 11. The CDR3 is made up of 16 amino acids. The germline gives CDR1 LGHDT, CDR2 YNNKEL (reference sequence). The CDR3 DNA sequence: TGTGCCAGCGGGGGAGACAGGGGAATTTTGAACACTGAAGCTTTCTTT. Translating gives CASGGDRGILNTEAFF.

This sequence joins TRBV7-2 and TRBJ2-7; 8 positions agree with TRBD2. V dropped 5 bases and J dropped 2; count of bases not matched to a gene: 5. CDR3 length: 14 amino acids. The germline V gene encodes CDR1 SGHTA and CDR2 FQGNSA. Here the CDR3 reads CASSPRGGPYEQYF. DNA for the CDR3: TGTGCCAGCAGCCCCCGGGGGGGGCCCTACGAGCAGTACTTC.

The chain has TRBV19 and TRBJ2-7; tentative D call: TRBD1 (6 bases). V shed 3 bases and J shed 5 bases, with 14 bases lying between them. Germline CDR1 and CDR2: LNHDA and SQIVND (reference sequence). The CDR3 has 14 amino acids. CDR3 sequence reads: CASSIAQGFHEQYF. DNA for the CDR3: TGTGCCAGTAGTATCGCACAGGGTTTCCACGAGCAGTACTTC. Supplemented by reference TRBV19 and TRBJ2-7, the full variable domain reads DGGITQSPKYLFRKEGQNVTLSCEQNLNHDAMYWYRQDPGQGLRLIYYSQIVNDFQKGDIAEGYSVSREKKESFPLTVTSAQKNPTAFYLCASSIAQGFHEQYFGPGTRLTVT.

The chain employs TRBV6-6 and TRBJ2-7; 7 bases are shared with TRBD2. With 2 bases clipped from V and 6 bases from J, the junction kept 13 bases outside the gene matches. The CDR3 loop spans 16 amino acids. CDR1 is MNHNY and CDR2 is SVGAGI in the germline V gene (reference sequence). CDR3 loop: CASSYPGGGGEGEQYF. CDR3 nucleotides: TGTGCCAGCAGTTACCCCGGCGGGGGAGGCGAAGGCGAGCAGTACTTC.